One T cell receptor beta chain is described in this entry. Its matching antigen is unknown. TCRdb's copy holds only in-frame clones and misses some; the assay was immunoSEQ multiplex PCR. Among over a million clones listed, around 97% were seen once. Those who donated, Caucasian adults without exception, all lived in Nashville, Tennessee. These data belong to a study of shared clonotypes between healthy human individuals. Findings and limits, study-wide: Only blood was sampled; tissue repertoires likely differ. A handful of donors held 4.5% to 5% of naive CD4 clonotypes in common.

Germline CDR1 and CDR2: LNHDA and SQIVND (reference sequence). Trimming shortened V by 10 bases and J by 0 bases, and 11 bases separated the two germline ends. The length of the CDR3 is 13 residues. The V call is TRBV19, the J call TRBJ2-3; D is ambiguous. This TCR derives from a man aged 25 to 40 in good health. The sequenced material came from naive CD4+ T cells sorted from blood. Subset described: CD45RA+ positively selected. The CDR3 loop is CATLRTSTDTQYF. CDR3 DNA: TGTGCCACCTTAAGGACCAGCACAGATACGCAGTATTTT.